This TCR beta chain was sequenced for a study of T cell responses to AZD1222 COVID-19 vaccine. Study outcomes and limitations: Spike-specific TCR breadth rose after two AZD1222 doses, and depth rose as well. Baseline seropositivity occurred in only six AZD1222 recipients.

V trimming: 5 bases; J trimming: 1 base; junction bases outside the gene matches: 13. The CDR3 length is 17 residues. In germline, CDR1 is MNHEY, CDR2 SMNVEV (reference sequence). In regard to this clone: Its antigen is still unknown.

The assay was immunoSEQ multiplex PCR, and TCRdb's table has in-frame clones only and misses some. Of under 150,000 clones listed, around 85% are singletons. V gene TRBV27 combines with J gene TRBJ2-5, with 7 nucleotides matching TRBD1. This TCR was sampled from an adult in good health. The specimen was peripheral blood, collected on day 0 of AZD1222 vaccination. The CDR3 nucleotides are TGTGCCAGCAGTCAGCTCGGGACAGCAAGACCCCAAGAGACCCAGTACTTC. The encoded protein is CASSQLGTARPQETQYF.